This is a list of T cell receptor beta chains from one sample in a study of blood T cell repertoires in COVID-19. Profiling relied on immunoSEQ multiplex PCR, and the TCRdb table lists in-frame clones only, not all of them. The table has 65,000 to 75,000 clones, about 81% seen once. Sequencing was done on a sample of peripheral blood. The receptors here all came from a man of 80 years or more with acute or convalescent COVID-19. CDR3s leave out the opening cysteine and the closing phenylalanine or tryptophan.

>TRBJ2-7|TRBV2
ASSEALDFYEQY
>TRBJ1-5|TRBV30
AWSAWDRNQPQH
>TRBJ2-7|TRBV7-6
ASSLQGGAYEQY
>TRBJ1-2|TRBV6-6
ASSYDRVDYGYT
>TRBJ2-1|TRBV5-1
ASSPGLAGLEQF
>TRBJ2-7|TRBV7-8
ASSSIGQGASEQY
>TRBJ2-3|TRBV3-1/TRBV3-2
ASRAQGTDTQY
>TRBJ1-4|TRBV7-2
ASRTGTANEKLF
>TRBJ2-1|TRBV7-9
ASSLPGLAGVIDEQF
>TRBJ1-2|TRBV7-2
ASSSGQGAAYGYT
>TRBJ1-1|TRBV4-1
ASSHTQGGGTEAF
>TRBJ2-3|TRBV25-1
ASSPTSGGITDTQY
>TRBJ2-6|TRBV18
ASSPTGQGWTGANVLT
>TRBJ2-2|TRBV7-2
ASSLVSQRDTGELF
>TRBJ2-6|TRBV29-1
SVADFSGANVLT
>TRBJ2-2|TRBV24-1
ATSDPDRGLGGELF
>TRBJ2-7|TRBV5-1
ASSPEGLGHSYEQY
>TRBJ2-7|TRBV6-5
ASRRQSSYEQY
>TRBJ2-1|TRBV21-1
ASSKDAPSLLEQF
>TRBJ2-5|TRBV5-1
ASSYLDRQETQY
>TRBJ1-4|TRBV2
ASSPYGVNEKLF
>TRBJ2-7|TRBV19
ASSPGKSYEQY
>TRBJ2-5|TRBV7-2
ASSLEVQRGGETQY
>TRBJ1-6|TRBV5-6
ASSSLQGSGSPLH
>TRBJ2-3|TRBV6-6
ASSQDTPDTQY
>TRBJ1-1|TRBV5-4
ASSSPTGLHTEAF
>TRBJ1-2|TRBV7-2
ASAGGRSSGYT
>TRBJ2-5|TRBV29-1
SVVGGSGETQY
>TRBJ2-3|TRBV7-9
ASNLGSGRAFYTDTQY
>TRBJ2-7|TRBV14
ASSQYYEQY
>TRBJ2-3|TRBV6-4
ASSEEAEAATDTQY
>TRBJ1-1|TRBV19
ASSPGGGQGAF
>TRBJ1-1|TRBV5-5
ASSFSYTLNTEAF
>TRBJ1-2|TRBV6-6
ASSYLGTKDGYT